One sample yielded the 9 T cell receptor beta chains listed below, sequenced in a study of T cells expressing NK-cell markers. TCRdb re-called the 5' RACE reads and shows each CDR3 protein once, DNA omitted. The table lists hundreds of thousands of distinct CDR3 sequences. The sequencing sample was made of blood T cells: a sorted CD56 or NKG2C T cell subset, CD4+ or CD8+ T cells, or bulk PBMC T cells (not recorded which). The source is a woman aged 18 to 75 in good health.

The chain uses TRBV5-1 and TRBJ1-5; the TCRdb call, TRBD1, lacks DNA for checking. The CDR3 has 16 amino acids. Germline V gene lookup returns CDR1 SGHRS and CDR2 YFSETQ. This chain's CDR3 is CASSSGTGGGNQPQHF.

The chain carries TRBV20-1 and TRBJ2-3; TCRdb gives TRBD2 as the D gene, but with no DNA this cannot be confirmed. The CDR3 length is 13 residues. Germline values: CDR1 DFQATT, CDR2 SNEGSKA (reference sequence). The CDR3 loop is CSAGRPSTDTQYF.

The CDR3 loop is CASSWTGQGPNYNSPLHF. The chain combines TRBV5-1 with TRBJ1-6; TCRdb's D call, TRBD1, is unchecked because there is no DNA. This CDR3 contains 18 residues. Germline values: CDR1 SGHRS, CDR2 YFSETQ.

The chain is built from TRBV12-3 or TRBV12-4 and TRBJ2-1; TCRdb designates TRBD1, a call that cannot be tested without DNA. This CDR3 region has 15 residues. The CDR3 here is CASRSGTGVNNEQFF.

V gene TRBV27 combines with J gene TRBJ2-7; TCRdb selects TRBD2, and the lack of DNA leaves this call unchecked. The germline gives CDR1 MNHEY, CDR2 SMNVEV (reference sequence). This CDR3 has 12 residues. CDR3 residues: CASSPIAGLLYF.

V gene TRBV20-1 combines with J gene TRBJ1-6; the D gene TCRdb calls, TRBD1, cannot be checked with no DNA. CDR1 and CDR2 (germline): DFQATT, SNEGSKA (reference sequence). This CDR3 is 14 amino acids long. The CDR3 sequence is CSAYDRLGNSPLHF.

This chain joins TRBV5-4 and TRBJ2-1. The CDR3 runs to 12 residues. Germline assignment: CDR1 SGHNT and CDR2 YYREEE (reference sequence). The CDR3 spells CASSYSFNEQFF.

The chain employs TRBV4-3 and TRBJ2-5; the D call from TCRdb, TRBD2, cannot be confirmed without DNA. The length of the CDR3 is 15 residues. Germline CDR1 and CDR2: LGHNA and YSLEER. CDR3 region: CASSRHRDSQETQYF.

The chain has TRBV6-5 and TRBJ1-2. This CDR3 has 14 residues. The V gene's germline CDR1 is MNHEY and CDR2 SVGAGI. CDR3 loop: CASSSEGLRYGYTF.